These 9 T cell receptor beta chains were sequenced from one sample in a study of CD4 T cells in relation to SARS-CoV-2 and coronaviruses. Antigens for these TCRs are unknown. TCRdb's copy holds only in-frame clones and misses some; the assay was immunoSEQ multiplex PCR. The sample includes fewer than 25,000 clones, more than 65% of them seen just once. The unexposed donors gave CD4+ T cells in about 2011-2019, prior to COVID-19. After about 10 days of culture, CD4+ T cells were isolated. Material: CD4+ T cells from PBMCs, cultured in vitro. The receptor set was obtained from a human donor in good health.

This clone was observed once. The V call is TRBV11-2, the J call TRBJ2-5; D is undetermined. The CDR3 sequence is 12 residues long. Germline V gene lookup returns CDR1 SGHAT and CDR2 FQNNGV. Between the trimmed V and J ends, which lost 4 bases and 5 bases, there was a span of 8 bases. This CDR3 is CASSSIGETQYF. For the CDR3, the DNA is TGTGCCAGCAGCTCGATAGGGGAGACCCAGTACTTC. The whole variable domain, remainder taken from reference TRBV11-2 and TRBJ2-5, is EAGVAQSPRYKIIEKRQSVAFWCNPISGHATLYWYQQILGQGPKLLIQFQNNGVVDDSQLPKDRFSAERLKGVDSTLKIQPAKLEDSAVYLCASSSIGETQYFGPGTRLLVL.

There are a few counts of this clone. The chain couples TRBV27 to TRBJ1-6; D uncertain. This CDR3 has 14 amino acids. Looked up from germline, CDR1 is MNHEY and CDR2 is SMNVEV (reference sequence). The V and J ends lost 5 bases and 11 bases respectively, with 16 bases between them. CDR3 region: CASSPGEGRTPLHF. Written as DNA, the CDR3 is TGTGCCAGCAGTCCCGGGGAGGGTAGGACACCCCTCCACTTT.

This clone was seen just once. The chain couples TRBV5-8 to TRBJ2-3, with D unclear. The length of the CDR3 is 15 residues. CDR1 SGHTS and CDR2 YDEGEE come from the germline V gene. With 9 bases removed from V and 0 bases from J, the gap between germline ends came to 17 bases. The CDR3: CATSVESTSTDTQYF. CDR3 DNA sequence: TGTGCCACATCGGTGGAGTCGACTAGCACAGATACGCAGTATTTT.

The rearrangement links TRBV10-3 to TRBJ1-2, with TRBD1 matching over 8 bases. Per germline, CDR1 ENHRY and CDR2 SYGVKD. The V and J ends lost 6 bases and 2 bases, in that order; junction bases with no gene match: 8. This CDR3 spans 15 amino acids. CDR3 DNA sequence: TGTGCCATCAGGACTACGACAGGGGAGAACTATGGCTACACCTTC. Translating it yields CAIRTTTGENYGYTF.

This chain uses TRBV4-3 with TRBJ1-1; D is unresolved. Looked up from germline, CDR1 is LGHNA and CDR2 is YSLEER. The CDR3 totals 13 residues. Trimming stripped 4 bases from V and 4 bases from J, with 10 bases between. The DNA of the CDR3 is TGCGCCAGCAGCCGAGGTGGTGGCACTGAAGCTTTCTTT. Protein: CASSRGGGTEAFF.

This clone was counted once. The chain uses TRBV5-4 and TRBJ2-6; TRBD2 aligns across 7 bases. Germline CDR1 is SGHNT and CDR2 is YYREEE (reference sequence). V dropped 0 bases and J dropped 1; count of bases not matched to a gene: 1. CDR3 size: 16 residues. CDR3 sequence (DNA): TGTGCCAGCAGCTTGGGGGGAGGGTCTGGGGCCAACGTCCTGACTTTC. It yields the protein CASSLGGGSGANVLTF.

CDR3 DNA: TGTGCCAGCAGTGGGGGAAGCAATCAGCCCCAGCATTTT. Translating it yields CASSGGSNQPQHF. The chain recombines TRBV2 with TRBJ1-5; D is uncertain. V was cut by 4 bases and J by 1 base, with 5 bases left in between. CDR1 and CDR2 from the germline V gene are SNHLY and FYNNEI. This CDR3 is 13 amino acids long.

J is TRBJ1-1 and V is TRBV30; D perhaps matches TRBD1 (6 bases). The V and J ends lost 6 bases and 5 bases respectively, with 19 bases between them. The CDR3 runs 14 residues. CDR1 is GTSNPN and CDR2 is SVGIG in the germline V gene (reference sequence). The CDR3 bases are TGTGCCTGCTTCCCACAGGGAAGTTGGACTGAAGCTTTCTTT. Protein product: CACFPQGSWTEAFF.

The chain uses TRBV7-2 and TRBJ2-5; 9 nucleotides align to TRBD1. CDR3 length: 15 amino acids. Germline values: CDR1 SGHTA, CDR2 FQGNSA. V lost 5 bases to trimming and J lost 0 bases; unmatched junction nucleotides: 4. CDR3 nucleotide sequence: TGTGCCAGCAGCGCCTACAGGGGGCACCAAGAGACCCAGTACTTC. Protein product: CASSAYRGHQETQYF.